This passage covers 24 T cell receptor beta chains from one sample sequenced in a study of chemoradiotherapy in HPV16-positive cancers. Measured with immunoSEQ multiplex PCR; TCRdb has only the in-frame clones, and not every one. The table records 25,000 to 30,000 clones, over 85% of them present only once. The sequencing here drew on blood, taken from a patient who underwent chemoradiotherapy. These receptor sequences come from a human donor with HPV-associated anogenital cancer.

Here the CDR3 DNA reads TGTGCCAGTAGTACGGGGGGAGACTACACCTTC. Protein product: CASSTGGDYTF. This sequence joins TRBV19 and TRBJ1-2, with D perhaps TRBD1 (5 bases). CDR1 and CDR2 (germline): LNHDA, SQIVND (reference sequence). This CDR3 is 11 amino acids long. Trimming left V 4 bases short and J 10 bases short, with 10 bases between. Looking up the rest from reference TRBV19 and TRBJ1-2 gives the full variable domain: DGGITQSPKYLFRKEGQNVTLSCEQNLNHDAMYWYRQDPGQGLRLIYYSQIVNDFQKGDIAEGYSVSREKKESFPLTVTSAQKNPTAFYLCASSTGGDYTFGSGTRLTVV.

The chain carries TRBV28 and TRBJ2-2; the match to TRBD1 covers 9 bases. Germline CDR1 reads MDHEN; CDR2 reads SYDVKM. There are 15 residues in the CDR3. Germline trimming cut 5 bases from V and 0 bases from J; bases unmatched to any gene: 1. The CDR3, as DNA: TGTGCCAGCAGTCGGACAGGGGCGAACACCGGGGAGCTGTTTTTT. Its translation is CASSRTGANTGELFF. Drawing the rest from reference TRBV28 and TRBJ2-2, the complete variable domain is DVKVTQSSRYLVKRTGEKVFLECVQDMDHENMFWYRQDPGLGLRLIYFSYDVKMKEKGDIPEGYSVSREKKERFSLILESASTNQTSMYLCASSRTGANTGELFFGEGSRLTVL.

This clone was found once. J is TRBJ2-1 and V is TRBV20-1; no definite D call. Germline V CDR1 and CDR2: DFQATT, SNEGSKA (reference sequence). V lost 4 bases and J lost 6, with 4 bases in between. This CDR3 has 10 residues. The CDR3 spells CSANPNEQFF. The CDR3 nucleotides are TGCAGTGCTAATCCCAATGAGCAGTTCTTC.

The rearrangement links TRBV2 to TRBJ2-2; D possibly matches TRBD1 or TRBD2 (5 bases each). V gave up 5 bases and J gave up 0 bases, with 13 bases separating them. The germline gives CDR1 SNHLY, CDR2 FYNNEI. The CDR3 consists of 16 residues. Written as DNA, the CDR3 is TGTGCCAGCAGTTCAGAGGGGACCTCGAACACCGGGGAGCTGTTTTTT. Protein product: CASSSEGTSNTGELFF.

The genes are TRBV5-1 and TRBJ2-3; 7 bases align to TRBD2. The germline CDR1 and CDR2 sequences are SGHRS and YFSETQ. The V gene end was trimmed by 1 base and the J gene end by 0 bases; junction bases not matched to a gene: 2. CDR3 length: 15 residues. The CDR3 DNA sequence: TGCGCCAGCAGCTTGAGCGGGACGAGCACAGATACGCAGTATTTT. Translated: CASSLSGTSTDTQYF.

This clone is a singleton in its sample. V gene TRBV4-3 combines with J gene TRBJ2-1; 8 bases are a match to TRBD1. The CDR3 has 15 amino acids. V was clipped by 0 bases and J by 9 bases; unmatched bases: 7. CDR1 is LGHNA and CDR2 is YSLEER in the germline V gene. The CDR3 region is CASSQDPRGLGEQFF. CDR3 sequence (DNA): TGCGCCAGCAGCCAAGATCCCAGGGGGCTTGGTGAGCAGTTCTTC.

This clone has only one observation. The chain links TRBV28 to TRBJ2-7; maybe TRBD1 (5 bases). This CDR3 spans 13 amino acids. Germline CDR1 reads MDHEN; CDR2 reads SYDVKM. Trimming removed 4 bases at V and 5 bases at J, with 12 bases between. The DNA of the CDR3 is TGTGCCAGCAGTTCCCGAATCAGGGACGAGCAGTACTTC. Protein: CASSSRIRDEQYF.

The rearrangement joins TRBV28 to TRBJ1-1; D possibly corresponds to TRBD1 (5 bases). The CDR3 is 14 amino acids. The ends were cut back, 4 bases at V and 1 base at J, with 10 bases in the middle. The germline V gene encodes CDR1 MDHEN and CDR2 SYDVKM. The CDR3 DNA reads TGTGCCAGCAGTTGGGGGGGGAGGAACACTGAAGCTTTCTTT. Protein: CASSWGGRNTEAFF.

The chain links TRBV11-2 to TRBJ2-5; 7 nucleotides match TRBD2. J was trimmed by 3 bases and V by 6 bases; bases with no gene match: 10. Germline loops: CDR1 SGHAT, CDR2 FQNNGV. The CDR3 covers 15 residues. The CDR3: CASRPWGGREETQYF. The CDR3 nucleotides are TGTGCCAGCAGGCCTTGGGGGGGAAGGGAAGAGACCCAGTACTTC.

The rearrangement uses TRBV7-9 and TRBJ2-1, with 7 bases matching TRBD2. Germline V lookup: CDR1 SEHNR, CDR2 FQNEAQ (reference sequence). V was pared by 1 base and J by 10 bases, with 10 bases of the junction left unmatched. This CDR3 has 15 residues. CDR3 loop: CASSLGLADPWEQFF. The CDR3 nucleotides read TGTGCCAGCAGCTTAGGGCTAGCGGACCCCTGGGAGCAGTTCTTC.

This clone was observed once. The chain recombines TRBV7-2 with TRBJ2-5, with TRBD2 identical over 11 bases. Losses at the gene ends were 1 base for V and 7 bases for J; bases not matched to a gene: 5. The CDR3 length is 15 residues. In germline, CDR1 is SGHTA, CDR2 FQGNSA. This chain's CDR3 is CASSLVGLAGGTQYF. CDR3 nucleotide sequence: TGTGCCAGCAGCTTAGTGGGCCTAGCGGGAGGGACCCAGTACTTC. The whole variable domain, remainder taken from reference TRBV7-2 and TRBJ2-5, is GAGVSQSPSNKVTEKGKDVELRCDPISGHTALYWYRQSLGQGLEFLIYFQGNSAPDKSGLPSDRFSAERTGGSVSTLTIQRTQQEDSAVYLCASSLVGLAGGTQYFGPGTRLLVL.

The V gene is TRBV6-6, the J gene TRBJ2-1; D unclear. The CDR3 length is 14 residues. With 0 bases removed from V and 4 bases from J, the gap between germline ends came to 7 bases. Germline V CDR1 and CDR2: MNHNY, SVGAGI (reference sequence). The CDR3 loop is CASSYSRVYNEQFF. CDR3 nucleotide sequence: TGTGCCAGCAGTTACTCGAGAGTTTACAATGAGCAGTTCTTC.

The chain has TRBV10-3 and TRBJ2-1; TRBD2 aligns across 14 bases. The CDR3 runs to 15 residues. V dropped 7 bases and J dropped 7; count of bases not matched to a gene: 6. In germline, CDR1 is ENHRY, CDR2 SYGVKD. CDR3 nucleotides: TGTGCCATCACTCCGGGACTAGCGGGAGCAAATGAGCAGTTCTTC. This sequence encodes CAITPGLAGANEQFF.

This sequence joins TRBV7-9 and TRBJ2-1; D remains ambiguous. This CDR3 comprises 12 residues. Germline-derived CDR1 and CDR2 are SEHNR and FQNEAQ (reference sequence). Trimming cost V 8 bases and J 4 bases, with 9 bases left between them. DNA of the CDR3: TGTGCCAGCCGAGGTGGGTACAATGAGCAGTTCTTC. Amino acids: CASRGGYNEQFF.

V and J are TRBV19 and TRBJ2-7, with a tentative D call TRBD1 (6 bases). The CDR3 is made up of 15 amino acids. V gave up 4 bases and J gave up 3 bases, with 16 bases separating them. Germline CDR1 reads LNHDA; CDR2 reads SQIVND (reference sequence). The CDR3 nucleotides read TGTGCCAGTAGTACTTGGTCACACAGGGACTACGAGCAGTACTTC. Translation: CASSTWSHRDYEQYF. The full variable domain, completed using reference TRBV19 and TRBJ2-7, is DGGITQSPKYLFRKEGQNVTLSCEQNLNHDAMYWYRQDPGQGLRLIYYSQIVNDFQKGDIAEGYSVSREKKESFPLTVTSAQKNPTAFYLCASSTWSHRDYEQYFGPGTRLTVT.

This chain uses TRBV28 with TRBJ2-5, with a tentative D call TRBD1 (5 bases). The CDR3 is 14 residues long. CDR1 MDHEN and CDR2 SYDVKM come from the germline V gene. V gave up 6 bases and J gave up 5 bases, with 16 bases separating them. In DNA, the CDR3 is TGTGCCAGCAGGGAATCAGGGATTGTTGAGACCCAGTACTTC. The encoded protein is CASRESGIVETQYF.

The genes are TRBV5-1 and TRBJ2-1; 10 nucleotides line up with TRBD2. Germline V gene sequence: CDR1 SGHRS, CDR2 YFSETQ. The CDR3 length is 16 residues. The V segment lost 1 base and the J segment 6 bases; nucleotides outside the gene matches: 7. CDR3 sequence reads: CASSLFAASGGNEQFF. For the CDR3, the DNA is TGCGCCAGCAGCTTGTTTGCCGCTAGCGGGGGCAATGAGCAGTTCTTC. Based on the CDR3 plus reference TRBV5-1 and TRBJ2-1, the full variable domain is KAGVTQTPRYLIKTRGQQVTLSCSPISGHRSVSWYQQTPGQGLQFLFEYFSETQRNKGNFPGRFSGRQFSNSRSEMNVSTLELGDSALYLCASSLFAASGGNEQFFGPGTRLTVL.

The V gene is TRBV4-2, the J gene TRBJ2-1; TRBD2 agrees at 9 bases. With 2 bases clipped from V and 7 bases from J, the junction kept 9 bases outside the gene matches. Germline CDR1 is LGHNA and CDR2 is YNFKEQ. There are 16 residues in the CDR3. The CDR3 loop reads CASSQSGTSRGNEQFF. CDR3 nucleotide sequence: TGTGCCAGCAGCCAATCCGGGACTAGCAGAGGGAATGAGCAGTTCTTC.

The rearrangement links TRBV2 to TRBJ1-5; D unclear. V gave up 7 bases and J gave up 0 bases, with 7 bases separating them. The germline V gene has CDR1 SNHLY and CDR2 FYNNEI. This CDR3 contains 13 residues. DNA for the CDR3: TGTGCCAGCACGGGGTATAGCAATCAGCCCCAGCATTTT. It encodes CASTGYSNQPQHF.

The gene calls are TRBV28 and TRBJ2-7, with D perhaps assigned TRBD1 or TRBD2 (6 bases each). V lost 3 bases, J lost 6 bases, and 15 bases lay in between. The length of the CDR3 is 14 residues. Germline CDR1 is MDHEN and CDR2 is SYDVKM. The chain's CDR3 is CASSLTGARSEQYF. In DNA, the CDR3 is TGTGCCAGCAGTTTGACGGGGGCGCGATCCGAGCAGTACTTC.

This chain connects TRBV4-2 to TRBJ2-2; a weak D match, TRBD2 (7 bases). From germline, CDR1 is LGHNA and CDR2 YNFKEQ. Trimming removed 3 bases at V and 6 bases at J, with 20 bases between. This CDR3 is 17 amino acids long. CDR3 region: CASSHPIEGGEAGELFF. In nucleotides, the CDR3 is TGTGCCAGCAGCCACCCGATTGAGGGGGGGGAGGCCGGGGAGCTGTTTTTT.

DNA of the CDR3: TGTGCCAGCAGTTACTTGGACAGGGGAACCGATACGCAGTATTTT. Protein product: CASSYLDRGTDTQYF. This chain connects TRBV6-6 to TRBJ2-3; TRBD1 matches at 9 bases. With 1 base clipped from V and 6 bases from J, the junction kept 5 bases outside the gene matches. Germline V gene data show CDR1 as MNHNY and CDR2 as SVGAGI (reference sequence). The CDR3 contains 15 residues.

The rearrangement uses TRBV19 and TRBJ2-7; 9 nucleotides align to TRBD2. The CDR3 is made up of 16 amino acids. Germline assignment: CDR1 LNHDA and CDR2 SQIVND (reference sequence). Trimming at V came to 5 bases and at J to 7 bases, leaving 15 bases not matched to a gene. This CDR3 reads CASSLLGVAGAGEQYF. The DNA of the CDR3 is TGTGCCAGTAGTCTGTTGGGCGTAGCGGGAGCGGGGGAGCAGTACTTC.

The chain uses TRBV7-2 and TRBJ1-5, with D possibly matching TRBD1 (5 bases). There are 14 residues in the CDR3. Germline assignment: CDR1 SGHTA and CDR2 FQGNSA. V was cut by 6 bases and J by 2 bases, with 11 bases left in between. The CDR3 DNA sequence: TGTGCCAGCAGTCTCCGAGGGGGCAATCAGCCCCAGCATTTT. Residues: CASSLRGGNQPQHF.